The source of this T cell receptor beta chain is a study of CD8 T cells in ankylosing spondylitis listed by TCRdb under 2017. A note on the overall study: The study set out to find disease-linked TCR variants by profiling T cell receptor beta repertoires in ankylosing spondylitis patients and healthy donors. Peripheral blood was sampled, and synovial fluid was also collected from ankylosing spondylitis patients. In total, the full study cohort was made up of roughly 110 healthy donors and roughly 27 ankylosing spondylitis patients.

The instrument given in TCRdb is Illumina HiSeq 2500. Quantitative 5'-RACE with molecular barcodes was used to prepare TCR beta libraries. From the authors' description of their analysis: A new computational method, built on a probabilistic model of VDJ rearrangement, was used to identify disease-linked TCR variants. Using fastp trimming at Q25 and MiXCR clonotype assembly, TCRdb reanalyzed the public sequencing data and kept in-frame beta chains. Rows matching on CDR3 protein sequence are summarized as one entry with the most common DNA and genes. The V and J calls and clone size are TCRdb's, not the authors'. This sample comprises approximately 340,000 distinct CDR3 sequences, approximately 15% of them detected only once. The leading ten clones occupy around 0.99% of the sample. This clonotype has more than one count but fewer than ten. This receptor's antigen is unknown. Base qualities are not at hand, and no much larger clone is one base apart.

Here is what the overall study found, with its caveats: According to the report, matched synovial fluid samples from ankylosing spondylitis patients were significantly enriched for the disease-linked clones. Some of the motif variants had been reported before in the synovial fluid and blood of reactive arthritis patients, a finding that suggests common disease-initiation mechanisms. In peripheral blood, the disease-linked clones were found at relatively low frequencies and had a CD8+ phenotype. A TCR beta motif of eight highly homologous amino acid variants appeared characteristic of blood from ankylosing spondylitis patients.

This receptor was obtained from a male donor with ankylosing spondylitis or in good health (not recorded which). Material: blood, either unsorted or a sorted T cell fraction (not recorded which).

In nucleotides, the sequence is TGCGCCAGCAGCCAACGCTACGGACTAGCGGAAAACATTCAGTACTTC. It codes for CASSQRYGLAENIQYF. The chain is made from TRBV4-1 and TRBJ2-4, and TRBD2 aligns with 10 junction nucleotides. V trim: 2 bases; J trim: 5 bases; unmatched bases: 6. The CDR3, cysteine through phenylalanine, is 16 amino acids long. Only the CDR3 part of the read is kept: 48 bases, read in frame from the first base. CDR1 is given as MGHRA and CDR2 as YSYEKL, both from the germline V gene.